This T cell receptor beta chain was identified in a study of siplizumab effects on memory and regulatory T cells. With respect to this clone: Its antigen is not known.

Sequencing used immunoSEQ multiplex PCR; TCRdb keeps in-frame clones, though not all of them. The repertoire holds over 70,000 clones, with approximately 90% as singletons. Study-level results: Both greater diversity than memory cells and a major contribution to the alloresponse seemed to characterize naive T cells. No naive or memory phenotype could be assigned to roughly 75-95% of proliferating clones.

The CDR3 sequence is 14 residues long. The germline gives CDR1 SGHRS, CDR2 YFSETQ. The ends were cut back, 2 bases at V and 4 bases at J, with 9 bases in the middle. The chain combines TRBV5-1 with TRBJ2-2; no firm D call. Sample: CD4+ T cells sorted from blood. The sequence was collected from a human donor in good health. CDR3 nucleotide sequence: TGCGCCAGCAGCTTATCCATCCCCACCGGGGAGCTGTTTTTT. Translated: CASSLSIPTGELFF.